The clone carrying this TCR beta chain was counted a single time. The data were produced by immunoSEQ multiplex PCR, yet TCRdb's version contains in-frame clones alone and is incomplete. This sample has about 160,000 clones; around four fifths occur once, and the top ten carry about an eighth. This CDR3 is 16 amino acids long. Germline V gene lookup returns CDR1 LGHNT and CDR2 FRNRAP. V dropped 1 base and J dropped 5; count of bases not matched to a gene: 7. The data are from a study of blood T cell repertoires in COVID-19. Study details: Sources were T cells, B-cell-depleted T cells, or PBMCs; the material itself was cDNA or gDNA.

The chain links TRBV12-5 to TRBJ2-5; 10 nucleotides agree with TRBD1. The specimen sequenced was peripheral blood. The source of this sequence is a man between 70 and 80 years old who had recovered from COVID-19. The CDR3 bases are TGTGCTAGTGGTTTGGGGGGACAGGGGTTAGGTGAGACCCAGTACTTC. Its protein product is CASGLGGQGLGETQYF. Together with reference TRBV12-5 and TRBJ2-5, the CDR3 gives the full variable domain: DARVTQTPRHKVTEMGQEVTMRCQPILGHNTVFWYRQTMMQGLELLAYFRNRAPLDDSGMPKDRFSAEMPDATLATLKIQPSEPRDSAVYFCASGLGGQGLGETQYFGPGTRLLVL.